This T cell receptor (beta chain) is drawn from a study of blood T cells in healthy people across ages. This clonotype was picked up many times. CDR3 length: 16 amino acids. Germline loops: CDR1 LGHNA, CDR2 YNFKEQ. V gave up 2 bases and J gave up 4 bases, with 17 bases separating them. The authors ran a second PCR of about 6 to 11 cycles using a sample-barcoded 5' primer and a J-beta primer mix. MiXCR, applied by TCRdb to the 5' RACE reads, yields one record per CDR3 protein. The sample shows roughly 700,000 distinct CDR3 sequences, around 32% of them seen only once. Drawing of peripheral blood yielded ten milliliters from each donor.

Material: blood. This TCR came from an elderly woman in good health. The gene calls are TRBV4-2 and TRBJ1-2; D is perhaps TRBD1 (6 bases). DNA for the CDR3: TGTGCCAGCAGCCAAACCACAGGGTACCGATCCTATGGCTACACCTTC. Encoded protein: CASSQTTGYRSYGYTF.